The clone carrying this T cell receptor (beta chain) came up a few times. The sample originates from a study of blood T cell repertoires in COVID-19. Study at large: The origin of the acute and convalescent COVID-19 samples was the United States, Italy and Spain. T cells, B-cell-depleted T cells, or PBMCs supplied cDNA or gDNA.

The study recruited people aged about 18 to 95 years across approximately 23 US areas. Clinical history reported by participants formed the basis on which cohorts were assigned. TCRdb's copy holds only in-frame clones and misses some; the assay was immunoSEQ multiplex PCR. The sample holds 200,000 or so clones; 80% are singletons and the top ten take over 7%. V dropped 5 bases and J dropped 5; count of bases not matched to a gene: 12. Germline V gene lookup returns CDR1 MDHEN and CDR2 SYDVKM. CDR3 length: 16 residues. Sequencing input: PBMCs or T cells enriched from blood (not recorded which). The chain employs TRBV28 and TRBJ2-1; TRBD2 aligns across 7 bases. The receptor's source is a woman aged 40 to 50 with acute COVID-19. CDR3 sequence reads: CASSAPGAGTNNEQFF. CDR3 bases: TGTGCCAGCAGTGCACCGGGAGCGGGGACTAACAATGAGCAGTTCTTC.